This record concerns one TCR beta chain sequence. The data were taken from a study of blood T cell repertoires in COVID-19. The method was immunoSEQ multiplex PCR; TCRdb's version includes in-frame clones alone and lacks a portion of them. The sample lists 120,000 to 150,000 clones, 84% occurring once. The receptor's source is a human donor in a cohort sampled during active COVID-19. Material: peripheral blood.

CDR3 region: CASSIGSAGTEAFF. The CDR3 DNA follows: TGTGCCAGTAGTATCGGATCGGCGGGTACTGAAGCTTTCTTT. The chain links TRBV19 to TRBJ1-1; unclear D gene. Trimming cost V 3 bases and J 5 bases, with 13 bases left between them. This CDR3 is 14 amino acids long. The V gene's germline CDR1 is LNHDA and CDR2 SQIVND (reference sequence).